The 13 T cell receptor beta chains reported below all come from one sample, sequenced in a study of blood T cell repertoires in COVID-19 (dated by TCRdb to about 2020). Libraries were prepared through the immunoSEQ multiplex PCR assay. The table comes from immuneACCESS by way of TCRdb, which keeps in-frame sequences with V and J called. Part of the clones is missing from these tables; in studies checked, under half for an unresolved V gene and the rest for unknown reasons. The sample table contains roughly 140,000 clones; only one count was recorded for around 84% of them. The top ten hold about 5.8% of the sample. Material for sequencing was peripheral blood. The receptors were sampled from a human donor in a cohort sampled during active COVID-19.

J is TRBJ2-3 and V is TRBV9, with D possibly being TRBD2 (5 bases). The germline V gene has CDR1 SGDLS and CDR2 YYNGEE. V lost 8 bases and J lost 0, with 16 bases in between. There are 15 residues in the CDR3. CDR3 DNA sequence: TGTGCCAGTAACCGGGGTACCTTGAGCACAGATACGCAGTATTTT. It translates to CASNRGTLSTDTQYF.

This chain connects TRBV6-5 to TRBJ2-7; 8 bases agree with TRBD1. The CDR3 is 14 residues long. After removal of 7 bases from V and 2 bases from J, the junction contained 7 bases not matched to a gene. Germline CDR1 MNHEY, CDR2 SVGAGI. The CDR3 DNA follows: TGTGCCAGCACCCAGGACAGGGTTGCCTACGAGCAGTACTTC. Translated: CASTQDRVAYEQYF.

The genes are TRBV11-2 and TRBJ1-4; D remains ambiguous. From germline, CDR1 is SGHAT and CDR2 FQNNGV. Trimming removed 8 bases from V and 0 bases from J, with 7 bases in between. The CDR3 extends over 13 amino acids. Written as DNA, the CDR3 is TGTGCCAGCTGCAGGACAACTAATGAAAAACTGTTTTTT. Encoded protein: CASCRTTNEKLFF.

This clone was recorded once. The chain combines TRBV30 with TRBJ1-4; possibly TRBD1 for D (5 bases). The CDR3 spans 17 residues. The V and J ends lost 0 bases and 4 bases respectively, with 18 bases between them. Germline values: CDR1 GTSNPN, CDR2 SVGIG (reference sequence). The CDR3 reads CAWSVQVSPVGNEKLFF. CDR3 nucleotide sequence: TGTGCCTGGAGTGTACAGGTGTCACCTGTTGGTAATGAAAAACTGTTTTTT.

J is TRBJ1-1 and V is TRBV28, with D unresolved. This CDR3 region has 13 residues. Trimming took off 5 bases at V and 11 bases at J, with 18 bases between the two ends. CDR1 and CDR2 from the germline V gene are MDHEN and SYDVKM. CDR3 sequence reads: CASSPPTKFGAFF. CDR3 in DNA: TGTGCCAGCAGTCCACCGACTAAGTTTGGGGCTTTCTTT.

The genes are TRBV14 and TRBJ1-2; D not resolved. The CDR3 consists of 13 residues. Trimming shortened V by 2 bases and J by 1 base, and 5 bases separated the two germline ends. Germline CDR1 reads SGHDN; CDR2 reads FVKESK. DNA for the CDR3: TGTGCCAGCAGCCAAATCGGTAACTATGGCTACACCTTC. Amino acids: CASSQIGNYGYTF.

V gene TRBV7-8 combines with J gene TRBJ2-2; D is perhaps TRBD2 (7 bases). Germline V CDR1 and CDR2: SGHVS, FQNEAQ. The CDR3 runs 17 residues. The ends were cut back, 5 bases at V and 6 bases at J, with 22 bases in the middle. CDR3 DNA sequence: TGTGCCAGCAGCCCCGCCGGGTCGGGGGGCCCAGCCGGGGAGCTGTTTTTT. It specifies CASSPAGSGGPAGELFF.

The chain joins TRBV7-2 to TRBJ2-5; TRBD2 might be the D (7 bases). Per the germline V gene, CDR1 is SGHTA and CDR2 is FQGNSA. V was trimmed by 4 bases and J by 1 base, leaving 13 bases between them. The CDR3 has 15 residues. The CDR3 sequence: CASSYLGGPQETQYF. The CDR3 DNA sequence: TGTGCCAGCAGCTACCTGGGGGGGCCCCAAGAGACCCAGTACTTC.

The gene calls are TRBV2 and TRBJ2-5; perhaps TRBD1 as D (6 bases). The CDR3 loop spans 14 amino acids. The germline CDR1 and CDR2 sequences are SNHLY and FYNNEI. The V end lost 4 bases, the J end lost 2 bases, and 11 bases lay between the germline ends. In DNA, the CDR3 is TGTGCCAGCAGTGGAGGGGACATGCAAGAGACCCAGTACTTC. Translated: CASSGGDMQETQYF.

V usage is TRBV4-1 and J usage is TRBJ2-5; D may be TRBD2 (6 bases). There are 14 residues in the CDR3. Trimming left V 1 base short and J 1 base short, with 7 bases between. Germline loops: CDR1 MGHRA, CDR2 YSYEKL. The CDR3 nucleotides read TGCGCCAGCAGCCAAGTGCGGGGCCAAGAGACCCAGTACTTC. It codes for CASSQVRGQETQYF.

The chain links TRBV13 to TRBJ2-7, with 8 positions matching TRBD1. In germline, CDR1 is PRHDT, CDR2 FYEKMQ (reference sequence). This CDR3 is built from 15 residues. With 4 bases clipped from V and 3 bases from J, the junction kept 8 bases outside the gene matches. The CDR3 sequence is CASSSTPGGGYEQYF. Here the CDR3 DNA reads TGTGCCAGCAGCTCTACCCCAGGGGGCGGCTACGAGCAGTACTTC.

The DNA for the CDR3 is TGTGCCAGCAGTTACCCGCGACAGGGGGGTAGACTAGCGGGACGGGATGAGCAGTTCTTC. This translates into CASSYPRQGGRLAGRDEQFF. The V and J genes are TRBV6-2 or TRBV6-3 and TRBJ2-1; TRBD2 aligns across 11 bases. This CDR3 contains 20 residues. V shed 2 bases, J shed 8 bases, and the junction held 20 bases outside the gene matches. CDR1 and CDR2 (germline): MNHEY, SVGEGT.

The V gene is TRBV4-1, the J gene TRBJ2-7; the match to TRBD1 covers 11 bases. The trim removed 0 bases at V and 5 bases at J, leaving 3 bases unmatched. Germline V gene lookup returns CDR1 MGHRA and CDR2 YSYEKL. The CDR3 consists of 15 residues. The DNA of the CDR3 is TGCGCCAGCAGCCAAGAGGGACAGGGGGTCCACGAGCAGTACTTC. Translated: CASSQEGQGVHEQYF.